The subject of this entry is one TCR beta chain. This entry comes from a study of T cell changes during pregnancy in multiple sclerosis. The table came from immunoSEQ multiplex PCR; TCRdb's copy has only in-frame clones and leaves some out. This sample has about 53,000 clones, with about nine tenths found just once. This clonotype originated in a female donor with multiple sclerosis, enrolled in a pregnancy study. The source material was CD8+ T cells from peripheral blood mononuclear cells, sampled before pregnancy.

The CDR3 is CASRMWEAGGFEAFF. The DNA of the CDR3 is TGTGCCAGCAGGATGTGGGAAGCCGGGGGATTTGAAGCTTTCTTT. V is TRBV6-4 and J is TRBJ1-1; possibly TRBD1 for D (5 bases). This CDR3 comprises 15 residues. Germline CDR1 MRHNA, CDR2 SNTAGT. V dropped 6 bases and J dropped 7 bases, with 21 bases sitting between them.